The present T cell receptor beta chain was sequenced within a study of post-analysis software for immune sequencing data. Study at large: Progressive-relapsing, secondary progressive and relapsing-remitting multiple sclerosis were among the disease courses included.

With 6 bases clipped from V and 1 base from J, the junction kept 4 bases outside the gene matches. There are 15 residues in the CDR3. Germline V gene lookup returns CDR1 MNHEY and CDR2 SMNVEV (reference sequence). Presence of unique molecular identifiers characterized the TCR beta cDNA libraries. TCRdb itself ran the PCR reads through MiXCR, one entry per CDR3 protein. The sample carries about 460,000 distinct CDR3 sequences, around 40% recorded once. General study results and limits: Controls had significantly higher normalized Chao1 diversity than multiple sclerosis patients. With TRBV5-6, TRBV5-1 and TRBV20-1 included, about five TRBV segments were more frequent in patients than in controls. Strong co-clustering by F measure linked samples that shared a preparation batch.

This clonotype has more than one count but fewer than ten. Its antigen remains unidentified. The chain employs TRBV27 and TRBJ2-5; 11 bases align to TRBD2. Sample: blood. The TCR sequence derives from a girl under 18 with multiple sclerosis. This CDR3 is CASRPGLAGQETQYF. CDR3 in DNA: TGTGCCAGCAGACCCGGACTAGCGGGCCAAGAGACCCAGTACTTC.